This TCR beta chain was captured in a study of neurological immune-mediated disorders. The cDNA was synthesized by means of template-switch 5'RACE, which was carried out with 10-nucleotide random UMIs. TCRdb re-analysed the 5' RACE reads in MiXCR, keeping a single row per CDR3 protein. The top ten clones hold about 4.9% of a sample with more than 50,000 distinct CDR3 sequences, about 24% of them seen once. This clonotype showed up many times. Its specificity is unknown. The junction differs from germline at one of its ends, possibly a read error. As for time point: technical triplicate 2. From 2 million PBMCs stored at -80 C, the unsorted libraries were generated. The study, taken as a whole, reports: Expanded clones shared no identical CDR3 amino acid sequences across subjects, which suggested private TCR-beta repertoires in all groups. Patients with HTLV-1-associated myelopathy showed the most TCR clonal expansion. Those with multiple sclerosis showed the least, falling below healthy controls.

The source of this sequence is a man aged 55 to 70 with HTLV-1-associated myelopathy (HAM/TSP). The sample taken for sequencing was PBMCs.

The CDR3 protein is CASSGGRANVQFF. CDR3 DNA sequence: TGTGCCAGCAGTGGCGGGAGGGCCAATGTGCAGTTCTTC. The genes are TRBV2 and TRBJ2-1; 9 nucleotides line up with TRBD2. Germline V gene sequence: CDR1 SNHLY, CDR2 FYNNEI. CDR3 size: 13 residues.